This T cell receptor beta chain was sequenced during a study of metastatic and nonmetastatic thyroid tumors. Study at large: A comparison of repertoires was made across blood and tumor or nodule tissue from malignant and benign thyroid patients. Study results and caveats: For both blood and tumor, malignant thyroid tumors reportedly showed significantly higher TCR beta diversity than benign nodules did.

In the original workflow: The study built a papillary thyroid cancer distant-metastasis classifier from CDR3 differences across clinicopathological groups. TCRdb re-called the PCR reads with MiXCR. The authors' filters were not applied to this entry. This table holds about 43,000 clones, roughly 11% found once. In its sample, this clone was seen many times. Its specificity is unknown. Ahead of thyroid surgery, no patient had received treatment of any kind. CDR1 and CDR2 (germline): MNHEY, SMNVEV (reference sequence). V lost 6 bases and J lost 3, with 5 bases in between. CDR3 length equals 11 residues. The TCR comes from a female donor with papillary thyroid cancer or a benign thyroid nodule (not recorded which). Some clones in this sample may be carry-over from other donors' samples. The specimen sequenced was blood. The chain carries TRBV27 and TRBJ1-1; D is perhaps TRBD1 (5 bases). The DNA of the CDR3 is TGTGCCAGCAGACAGGACACTGAAGCTTTCTTT. Translated: CASRQDTEAFF.